These 27 T cell receptor beta chains share one sample of origin, sequenced in a study of Tregs in tolerant kidney transplant recipients. TCRdb's table, derived via immunoSEQ multiplex PCR, lists solely in-frame clones and lacks some. The data show 90,000 to 120,000 clones, 90% seen once. The input for sequencing was CD4+ T cells from blood, taken before the transplant. All receptors come from a human donor who received a combined kidney and bone marrow transplant.

The chain is built from TRBV9 and TRBJ2-1; 10 bases match TRBD2. The length of the CDR3 is 15 residues. V shed 0 bases, J shed 4 bases, and the junction held 1 base outside the gene matches. Per the germline V gene, CDR1 is SGDLS and CDR2 is YYNGEE. The CDR3 region is CASSVGAGGYNEQFF. CDR3 nucleotides: TGTGCCAGCAGCGTAGGAGCGGGAGGGTACAATGAGCAGTTCTTC.

The V and J genes are TRBV5-4 and TRBJ1-3; weak D call: TRBD1 (6 bases). CDR3 length equals 17 residues. Trimming took 0 bases from V and 0 from J, leaving 13 bases between them. Germline values: CDR1 SGHNT, CDR2 YYREEE (reference sequence). CDR3 DNA sequence: TGTGCCAGCAGCTTGGTAGGGGGACGGCCCTCTGGAAACACCATATATTTT. This sequence encodes CASSLVGGRPSGNTIYF.

This chain connects TRBV10-1 to TRBJ2-3; 7 bases map to TRBD2. J lost 0 bases, V lost 3 bases, and 3 bases had no gene match. The CDR3 is 15 amino acids. The germline CDR1 and CDR2 sequences are WNHNN and SYGVQD (reference sequence). The CDR3 is CASSEGLGSTDTQYF. The CDR3 DNA is TGCGCCAGCAGTGAAGGACTAGGGAGCACAGATACGCAGTATTTT.

The V and J genes are TRBV5-8 and TRBJ2-1, with 8 bases aligning to TRBD1. The CDR3 loop spans 14 amino acids. Germline CDR1 is SGHTS and CDR2 is YDEGEE. J gave up 9 bases and V 4 bases, and 9 bases lay outside the gene matches. The CDR3 spells CASSPDRGRGEQFF. The CDR3 DNA reads as TGTGCCAGCAGCCCCGACAGGGGCCGAGGTGAGCAGTTCTTC.

The J gene is TRBJ2-2, the V gene TRBV7-8; 7 positions agree with TRBD1. With V trimmed by 1 base and J by 5 bases, 7 bases remained unmatched. This CDR3 region has 16 residues. Germline V CDR1 and CDR2: SGHVS, FQNEAQ. The CDR3 DNA is TGTGCCAGCAGCTTAGGGGCAGGGGGTATTACCGGGGAGCTGTTTTTT. This codes for CASSLGAGGITGELFF.

V usage is TRBV12-5 and J usage is TRBJ2-5; D gene unclear. With 6 bases removed from V and 5 bases from J, the gap between germline ends came to 7 bases. The CDR3 runs 11 residues. Germline assignment: CDR1 LGHNT and CDR2 FRNRAP. The CDR3 here is CASGLRETQYF. CDR3 sequence (DNA): TGTGCTAGTGGCCTGAGGGAGACCCAGTACTTC.

The J gene is TRBJ2-1, the V gene TRBV7-8; 9 bases map to TRBD2. The CDR3 runs to 14 residues. V lost 2 bases and J lost 8; bases outside the gene matches: 4. Germline assignment: CDR1 SGHVS and CDR2 FQNEAQ. CDR3 amino acids: CASSLSGGGDEQFF. The CDR3 DNA reads TGTGCCAGCAGCTTATCGGGCGGGGGGGATGAGCAGTTCTTC.

The gene calls are TRBV4-3 and TRBJ2-3; D possibly corresponds to TRBD2 (5 bases). V was cut by 5 bases and J by 1 base, with 10 bases left in between. This CDR3 spans 14 amino acids. CDR1 is LGHNA and CDR2 is YSLEER in the germline V gene. CDR3: CASSFEGGTDTQYF. CDR3 in DNA: TGCGCCAGCAGCTTCGAGGGTGGCACAGATACGCAGTATTTT.

This chain connects TRBV7-2 to TRBJ2-2, with 7 bases fitting TRBD2. The V gene end was trimmed by 0 bases and the J gene end by 7 bases; junction bases not matched to a gene: 11. Germline CDR1 SGHTA, CDR2 FQGNSA. The CDR3 totals 17 residues. CDR3 sequence reads: CASSLALGTIQLGELFF. The CDR3 DNA is TGTGCCAGCAGCTTAGCATTGGGGACTATCCAGCTCGGGGAGCTGTTTTTT.

The V and J genes are TRBV19 and TRBJ2-1, with TRBD2 matching over 9 bases. Germline V CDR1 and CDR2: LNHDA, SQIVND (reference sequence). V was pared by 3 bases and J by 0 bases, with 21 bases of the junction left unmatched. CDR3 length equals 22 residues. The DNA for the CDR3 is TGTGCCAGTAGTATCCGCACCTTCCGGGCGGGAGGGATCACCAGCTCCTACAATGAGCAGTTCTTC. Translation: CASSIRTFRAGGITSSYNEQFF.

The chain combines TRBV7-2 with TRBJ1-1; D possibly corresponds to TRBD1 (5 bases). The V gene's germline CDR1 is SGHTA and CDR2 FQGNSA. Trimming shortened V by 3 bases and J by 0 bases, and 8 bases separated the two germline ends. The CDR3 length is 14 residues. The CDR3 here is CASSFGGMNTEAFF. CDR3 nucleotide sequence: TGTGCCAGCAGCTTTGGGGGGATGAACACTGAAGCTTTCTTT.

This rearrangement joins TRBV6-1 to TRBJ1-2; 7 bases align to TRBD1. The germline V gene has CDR1 MNHNS and CDR2 SASEGT. V shed 6 bases and J 8 bases; nucleotides not matched to a gene: 9. The CDR3 extends over 13 amino acids. In nucleotides, the CDR3 is TGTGCCAGCAGGGAAACAGGGGTTTGGGGCTACACCTTC. Translation gives CASRETGVWGYTF.

V usage is TRBV7-9 and J usage is TRBJ2-2, with D perhaps matching TRBD2 (6 bases). This CDR3 spans 16 amino acids. Trimming took off 2 bases at V and 3 bases at J, with 13 bases between the two ends. Germline lookup yields CDR1 SEHNR and CDR2 FQNEAQ (reference sequence). The CDR3 DNA reads as TGTGCCAGCAGCTTACGGGGGAGCGGTTACACCGGGGAGCTGTTTTTT. Translation gives CASSLRGSGYTGELFF.

The CDR3 region is CASSRAGPLSYEQYF. The CDR3 bases are TGTGCCAGCAGTCGAGCGGGCCCTTTATCCTACGAGCAGTACTTC. The chain couples TRBV6-5 to TRBJ2-7; perhaps TRBD2 as D (6 bases). The V gene lost 5 bases and the J gene lost 1 base, with 15 bases spanning the gap. The germline V gene encodes CDR1 MNHEY and CDR2 SVGAGI. The CDR3 covers 15 residues.

The genes are TRBV29-1 and TRBJ1-4; D ambiguous. CDR1 SQVTM and CDR2 ANQGSEA come from the germline V gene. V gave up 6 bases and J gave up 7 bases, with 18 bases separating them. CDR3 length: 14 residues. CDR3 sequence reads: CSVEVQERGEKLFF. The CDR3 DNA reads TGCAGCGTGGAGGTGCAGGAACGGGGTGAAAAACTGTTTTTT.

J is TRBJ1-3 and V is TRBV6-6, with 12 bases aligning to TRBD1. The CDR3 is made up of 15 amino acids. Germline CDR1 reads MNHNY; CDR2 reads SVGAGI (reference sequence). Unmatched junction bases numbered 4, after V lost 6 bases and J lost 4 bases. The CDR3 spells CASRGQGAGGNTIYF. CDR3 nucleotides: TGTGCCAGCAGGGGACAGGGGGCGGGCGGAAACACCATATATTTT.

The V gene is TRBV15, the J gene TRBJ1-2; D is undetermined. The CDR3 loop spans 16 amino acids. The V gene's germline CDR1 is LNHNV and CDR2 YYDKDF (reference sequence). V lost 2 bases to trimming and J lost 2 bases, with 15 bases between them. The CDR3 region is CATSRLQGLSNYGYTF. DNA of the CDR3: TGTGCCACCAGCAGACTACAAGGACTTTCGAACTATGGCTACACCTTC.

The gene calls are TRBV28 and TRBJ2-5, with a tentative D call TRBD2 (5 bases). The germline CDR1 and CDR2 sequences are MDHEN and SYDVKM. With 4 bases removed from V and 5 bases from J, the gap between germline ends came to 14 bases. The CDR3 covers 14 residues. In nucleotides, the CDR3 is TGTGCCAGCAGTTCTCGGACTGGTCGGGAGACCCAGTACTTC. Its translation: CASSSRTGRETQYF.

This sequence joins TRBV7-2 and TRBJ2-3, with 9 bases that match TRBD1. Germline CDR1 and CDR2: SGHTA and FQGNSA. The CDR3 covers 17 residues. Germline trimming cut 5 bases from V and 0 bases from J; bases unmatched to any gene: 9. CDR3 in DNA: TGTGCCAGCAGCAAGGGACAGGGAAGGGGGAGCACAGATACGCAGTATTTT. It yields the protein CASSKGQGRGSTDTQYF.

This clone showed up just once. The chain combines TRBV30 with TRBJ2-7, with 8 bases fitting TRBD1. With 4 bases clipped from V and 0 bases from J, the junction kept 5 bases outside the gene matches. The V gene's germline CDR1 is GTSNPN and CDR2 SVGIG (reference sequence). This CDR3 spans 14 amino acids. Here the CDR3 DNA reads TGTGCCTGGACCGGGACAGGCCTCTCCTACGAGCAGTACTTC. Its protein is CAWTGTGLSYEQYF.

The chain employs TRBV7-2 and TRBJ2-3, with TRBD2 matching over 8 bases. The V gene's germline CDR1 is SGHTA and CDR2 FQGNSA. V lost 3 bases to trimming and J lost 6 bases; unmatched junction nucleotides: 11. This CDR3 region has 16 residues. CDR3 DNA: TGTGCCAGCAGCTTTCTCGGGAGGGGAGCGGGTGATACGCAGTATTTT. It yields the protein CASSFLGRGAGDTQYF. Drawing the rest from reference TRBV7-2 and TRBJ2-3, the complete variable domain is GAGVSQSPSNKVTEKGKDVELRCDPISGHTALYWYRQSLGQGLEFLIYFQGNSAPDKSGLPSDRFSAERTGGSVSTLTIQRTQQEDSAVYLCASSFLGRGAGDTQYFGPGTRLTVL.

The rearrangement uses TRBV19 and TRBJ2-3; 7 positions agree with TRBD1. Germline V gives CDR1 LNHDA, CDR2 SQIVND (reference sequence). V lost 3 bases and J lost 4; bases outside the gene matches: 7. This CDR3 contains 15 residues. This chain's CDR3 is CASSIQGGPADTQYF. CDR3 DNA sequence: TGTGCCAGTAGTATTCAAGGGGGCCCCGCAGATACGCAGTATTTT.

The V call is TRBV6-5, the J call TRBJ1-2; possibly TRBD1 for D (5 bases). This CDR3 is 15 amino acids long. Germline loops: CDR1 MNHEY, CDR2 SVGAGI. V lost 6 bases and J lost 8, with 22 bases in between. The CDR3 region has the DNA TGTGCCAGCAGACGACAGTTGCCCACCTGGATGGGCTACACCTTC. Amino acids: CASRRQLPTWMGYTF.

The chain combines TRBV2 with TRBJ2-3, with TRBD2 matching 13 bases. Germline trimming cut 5 bases from V and 7 bases from J; bases unmatched to any gene: 6. CDR1 is SNHLY, CDR2 FYNNEI, per germline. This CDR3 is 15 amino acids long. The CDR3 DNA sequence: TGTGCCAGCAGTTTGACTAGCGGGGGGCCCCATACGCAGTATTTT. It specifies CASSLTSGGPHTQYF.

The J gene is TRBJ1-2, the V gene TRBV10-3, with D possibly being TRBD1 (5 bases). The CDR3 length is 15 residues. Germline values: CDR1 ENHRY, CDR2 SYGVKD. The ends were cut back, 0 bases at V and 6 bases at J, with 14 bases in the middle. The CDR3 reads CAISESRTGQNGYTF. The CDR3 nucleotides read TGTGCCATCAGTGAGTCGAGAACAGGCCAAAATGGCTACACCTTC.

The chain is built from TRBV27 and TRBJ2-3; 8 positions agree with TRBD1. V lost 3 bases to trimming and J lost 1 base; unmatched junction nucleotides: 6. CDR1 and CDR2 (germline): MNHEY, SMNVEV (reference sequence). The CDR3 runs 16 residues. The CDR3 bases are TGTGCCAGCAGTTTCAAGGTGGGACAGGGCACAGATACGCAGTATTTT. It codes for CASSFKVGQGTDTQYF.

CDR3 coding DNA: TGTGCCAGTAGTCGGGGGTTTTCTGGGGCCAACGTCCTGACTTTC. Residues: CASSRGFSGANVLTF. The chain couples TRBV19 to TRBJ2-6; TRBD2 might be the D (6 bases). V was pared by 5 bases and J by 1 base, with 9 bases between. Germline V gene sequence: CDR1 LNHDA, CDR2 SQIVND (reference sequence). The CDR3 runs to 15 residues.